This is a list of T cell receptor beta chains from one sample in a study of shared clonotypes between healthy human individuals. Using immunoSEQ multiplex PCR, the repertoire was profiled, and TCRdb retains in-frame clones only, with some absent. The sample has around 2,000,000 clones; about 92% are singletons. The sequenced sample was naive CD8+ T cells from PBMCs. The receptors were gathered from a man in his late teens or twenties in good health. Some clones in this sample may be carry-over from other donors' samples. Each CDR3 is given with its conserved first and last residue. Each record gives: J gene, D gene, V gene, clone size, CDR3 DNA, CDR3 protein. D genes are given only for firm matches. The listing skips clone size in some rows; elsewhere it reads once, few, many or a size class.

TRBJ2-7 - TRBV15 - TGTGCCACCAGCAGGCTCAGGGACTCCCCCTACGAGCAGTACTTC CATSRLRDSPYEQYF
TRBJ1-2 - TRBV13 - TGTGCCAGCAGCCCCCGGACGGGGCGAACGAGGGGCTACACCTTC CASSPRTGRTRGYTF
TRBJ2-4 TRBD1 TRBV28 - TGTGCCAGCAGTTTCGACAGGGCGGGCGGTAGGGCCAAAAACATTCAGTACTTC CASSFDRAGGRAKNIQYF
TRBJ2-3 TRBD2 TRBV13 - TGTGCCAGCAGCTTGGGACTAGATGAAGACACGCAGTATTTT CASSLGLDEDTQYF
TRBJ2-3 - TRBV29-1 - TGCAGCGTTGACGCCAGGTGGGATACGCAGTATTTT CSVDARWDTQYF
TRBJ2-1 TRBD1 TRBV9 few TGTGCCAGCAGCGAAGGACAGGGATACGAGCAGTTCTTC CASSEGQGYEQFF
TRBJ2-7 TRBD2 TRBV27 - TGTGCCAGCAGCCCATCAACTAGCGGGAGCGGCGAGCAGTACTTC CASSPSTSGSGEQYF
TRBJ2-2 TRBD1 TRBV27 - TGTGCCAGCAGCTGGGACAGACTGAACACCGGGGAGCTGTTTTTT CASSWDRLNTGELFF
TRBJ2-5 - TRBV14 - TGTGCCAGCAGCCAAACCAGACCAGGACCTCGAGAGACCCAGTACTTC CASSQTRPGPRETQYF
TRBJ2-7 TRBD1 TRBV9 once TGTGCCAGCAGCCCTGGACAGGGAGGCCCTTACGAGCAGTACTTC CASSPGQGGPYEQYF
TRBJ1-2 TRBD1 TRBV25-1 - TGTGCCAGCAGTGGGACAGGGACTAACTATGGCTACACCTTC CASSGTGTNYGYTF